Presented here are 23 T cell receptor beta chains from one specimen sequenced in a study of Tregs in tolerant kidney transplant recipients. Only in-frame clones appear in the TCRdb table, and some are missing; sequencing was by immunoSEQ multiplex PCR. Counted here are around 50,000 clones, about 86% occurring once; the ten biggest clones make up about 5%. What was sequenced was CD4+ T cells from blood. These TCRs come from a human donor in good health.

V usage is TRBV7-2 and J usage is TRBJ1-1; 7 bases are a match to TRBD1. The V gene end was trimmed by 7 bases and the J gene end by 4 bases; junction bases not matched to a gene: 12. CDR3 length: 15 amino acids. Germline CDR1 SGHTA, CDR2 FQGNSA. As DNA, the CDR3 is TGTGCCAGCACCCCCCTCGGACAGGAGATCACTGAAGCTTTCTTT. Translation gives CASTPLGQEITEAFF.

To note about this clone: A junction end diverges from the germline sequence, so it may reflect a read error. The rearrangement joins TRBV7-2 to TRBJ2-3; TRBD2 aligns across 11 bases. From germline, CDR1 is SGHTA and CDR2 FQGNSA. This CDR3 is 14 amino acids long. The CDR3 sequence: CASRLAGGPDTQYF. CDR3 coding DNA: TGTGCCAGCAGATTAGCGGGAGGGCCAGATACGCAGTATTTT.

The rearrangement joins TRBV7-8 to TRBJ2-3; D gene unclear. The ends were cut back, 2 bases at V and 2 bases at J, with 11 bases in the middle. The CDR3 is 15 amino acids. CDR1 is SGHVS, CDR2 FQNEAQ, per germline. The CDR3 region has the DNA TGTGCCAGCAGCTTATTGTCCGGGCCCACAGATACGCAGTATTTT. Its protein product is CASSLLSGPTDTQYF.

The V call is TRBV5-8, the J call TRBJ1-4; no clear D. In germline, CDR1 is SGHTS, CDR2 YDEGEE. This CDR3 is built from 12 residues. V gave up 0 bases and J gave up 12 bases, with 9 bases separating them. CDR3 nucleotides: TGTGCCAGCAGCTTGGGACCCGGAGAACTGTTTTTT. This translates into CASSLGPGELFF.

CDR3 sequence reads: CATSTGLAGNIQYF. The CDR3 bases are TGTGCCACCAGCACGGGACTAGCGGGAAACATTCAGTACTTC. The chain joins TRBV2 to TRBJ2-4, with 12 nucleotides matching TRBD2. This CDR3 comprises 14 residues. Germline-derived CDR1 and CDR2 are SNHLY and FYNNEI. Unmatched junction bases numbered 7, after V lost 10 bases and J lost 6 bases.

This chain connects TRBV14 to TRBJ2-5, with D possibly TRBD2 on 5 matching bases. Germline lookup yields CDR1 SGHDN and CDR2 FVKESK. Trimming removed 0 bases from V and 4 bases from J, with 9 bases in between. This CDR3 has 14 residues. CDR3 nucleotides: TGTGCCAGCAGCCAAGATCTGACTACAGAGACCCAGTACTTC. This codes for CASSQDLTTETQYF.

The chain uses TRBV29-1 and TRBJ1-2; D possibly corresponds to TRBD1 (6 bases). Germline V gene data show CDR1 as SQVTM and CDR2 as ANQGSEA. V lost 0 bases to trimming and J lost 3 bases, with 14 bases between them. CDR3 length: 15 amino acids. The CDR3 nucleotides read TGCAGCGTTGAAGAGGAGGGGGGTGATCACTATGGCTACACCTTC. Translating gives CSVEEEGGDHYGYTF.

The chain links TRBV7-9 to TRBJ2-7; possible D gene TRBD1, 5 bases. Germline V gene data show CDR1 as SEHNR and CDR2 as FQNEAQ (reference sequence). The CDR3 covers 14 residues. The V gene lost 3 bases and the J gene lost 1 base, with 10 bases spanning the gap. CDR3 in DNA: TGTGCCAGCAGCTTGACAGCCCTTTCCTACGAGCAGTACTTC. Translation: CASSLTALSYEQYF.

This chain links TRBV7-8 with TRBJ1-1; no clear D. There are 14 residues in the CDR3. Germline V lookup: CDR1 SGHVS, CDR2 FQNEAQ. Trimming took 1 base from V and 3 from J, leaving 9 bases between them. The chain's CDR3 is CASSLEFGDTEAFF. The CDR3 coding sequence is TGTGCCAGCAGCTTAGAATTCGGGGACACTGAAGCTTTCTTT.

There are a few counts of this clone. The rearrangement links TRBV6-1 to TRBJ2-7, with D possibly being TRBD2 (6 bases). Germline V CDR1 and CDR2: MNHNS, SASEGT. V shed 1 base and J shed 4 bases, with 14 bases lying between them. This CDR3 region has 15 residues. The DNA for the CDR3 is TGTGCCAGCAGTGAAGGGGACTTTATAGAGTACGAGCAGTACTTC. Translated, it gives CASSEGDFIEYEQYF.

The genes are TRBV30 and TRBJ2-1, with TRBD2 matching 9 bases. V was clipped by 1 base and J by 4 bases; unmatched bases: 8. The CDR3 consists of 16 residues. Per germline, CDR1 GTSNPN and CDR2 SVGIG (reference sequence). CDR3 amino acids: CAWSDGAGGSYNEQFF. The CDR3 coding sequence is TGTGCCTGGAGTGATGGAGCGGGAGGATCATACAATGAGCAGTTCTTC. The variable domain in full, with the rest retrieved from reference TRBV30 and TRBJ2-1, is SQTIHQWPATLVQPVGSPLSLECTVEGTSNPNLYWYRQAAGRGLQLLFYSVGIGQISSEVPQNLSASRPQDRQFILSSKKLLLSDSGFYLCAWSDGAGGSYNEQFFGPGTRLTVL.

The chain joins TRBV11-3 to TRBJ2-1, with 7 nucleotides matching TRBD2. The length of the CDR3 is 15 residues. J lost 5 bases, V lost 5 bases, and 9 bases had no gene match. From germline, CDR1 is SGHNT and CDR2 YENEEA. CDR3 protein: CASSRVLAVNNEQFF. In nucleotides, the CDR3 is TGTGCCAGCAGCCGAGTCCTAGCGGTTAACAATGAGCAGTTCTTC.

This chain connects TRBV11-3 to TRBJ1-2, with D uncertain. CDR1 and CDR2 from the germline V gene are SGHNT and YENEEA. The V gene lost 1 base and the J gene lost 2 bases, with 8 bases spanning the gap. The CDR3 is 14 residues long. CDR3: CASSLGATNYGYTF. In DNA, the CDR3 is TGTGCCAGCAGCTTAGGGGCCACAAACTATGGCTACACCTTC.

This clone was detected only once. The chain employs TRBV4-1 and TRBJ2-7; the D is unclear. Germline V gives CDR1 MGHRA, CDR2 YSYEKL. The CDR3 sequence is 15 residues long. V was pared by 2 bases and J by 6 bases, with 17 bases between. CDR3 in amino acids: CASSQLVSVPREQYF. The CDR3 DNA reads TGCGCCAGCAGCCAACTAGTATCAGTCCCGCGCGAGCAGTACTTC.

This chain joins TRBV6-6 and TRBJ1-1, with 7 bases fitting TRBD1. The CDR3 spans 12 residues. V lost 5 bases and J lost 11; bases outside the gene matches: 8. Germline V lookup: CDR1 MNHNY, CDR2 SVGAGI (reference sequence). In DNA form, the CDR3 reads TGTGCCAGCAGTCCCCCGACAGGGTACGCTTTCTTT. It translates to CASSPPTGYAFF.

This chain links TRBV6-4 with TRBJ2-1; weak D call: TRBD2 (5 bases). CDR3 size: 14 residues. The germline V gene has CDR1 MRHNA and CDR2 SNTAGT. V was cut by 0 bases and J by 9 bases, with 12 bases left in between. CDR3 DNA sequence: TGTGCCAGCAGTGACTCGGTCGGGGTTCGTGAGCAGTTCTTC. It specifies CASSDSVGVREQFF.

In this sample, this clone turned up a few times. The CDR3 bases are TGTGCCAGCAGTCCTCTTGGGTTCGCAGATACGCAGTATTTT. Its protein product is CASSPLGFADTQYF. The J gene is TRBJ2-3, the V gene TRBV6-4; no clear D gene. The CDR3 extends over 14 amino acids. V lost 5 bases, J lost 4 bases, and 13 bases lay in between. Germline-derived CDR1 and CDR2 are MRHNA and SNTAGT.

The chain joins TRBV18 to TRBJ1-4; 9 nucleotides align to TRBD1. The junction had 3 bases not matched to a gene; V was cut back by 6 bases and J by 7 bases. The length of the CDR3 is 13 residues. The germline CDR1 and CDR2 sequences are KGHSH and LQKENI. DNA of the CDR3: TGTGCCAGCTCGGGACAGGGCACTGAAAAACTGTTTTTT. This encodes CASSGQGTEKLFF.

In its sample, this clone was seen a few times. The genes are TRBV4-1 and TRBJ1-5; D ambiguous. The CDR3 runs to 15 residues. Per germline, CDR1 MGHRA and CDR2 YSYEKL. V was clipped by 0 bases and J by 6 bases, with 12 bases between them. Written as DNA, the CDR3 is TGCGCCAGCAGCCAAGATGGCAGGTCGGGTCAGCCCCAGCATTTT. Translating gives CASSQDGRSGQPQHF.

In DNA, the CDR3 is TGCGCCAGCAGCCTCAGTGCCTATACCGGGGAGCTGTTTTTT. It codes for CASSLSAYTGELFF. The V gene is TRBV5-1, the J gene TRBJ2-2, with D uncertain. The CDR3 contains 14 residues. Trimming took off 4 bases at V and 5 bases at J, with 12 bases between the two ends. Per germline, CDR1 SGHRS and CDR2 YFSETQ. The whole variable domain, filled in from reference TRBV5-1 and TRBJ2-2, reads KAGVTQTPRYLIKTRGQQVTLSCSPISGHRSVSWYQQTPGQGLQFLFEYFSETQRNKGNFPGRFSGRQFSNSRSEMNVSTLELGDSALYLCASSLSAYTGELFFGEGSRLTVL.

The CDR3 region has the DNA TGTGCCAGCAGCGTAGACGGGAGGGCCAACGTTGAGCAGTTCTTC. Translating it yields CASSVDGRANVEQFF. The chain joins TRBV9 to TRBJ2-1; TRBD2 agrees at 8 bases. With V trimmed by 0 bases and J by 9 bases, 8 bases remained unmatched. Germline lookup yields CDR1 SGDLS and CDR2 YYNGEE. This CDR3 contains 15 residues.

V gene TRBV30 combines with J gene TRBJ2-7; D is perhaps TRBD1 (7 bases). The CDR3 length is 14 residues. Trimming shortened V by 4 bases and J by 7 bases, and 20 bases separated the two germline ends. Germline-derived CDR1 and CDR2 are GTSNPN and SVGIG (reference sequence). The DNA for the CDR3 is TGTGCCTGGATTCAGGGGGGTACCCCCAGGGAGCAGTACTTC. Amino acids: CAWIQGGTPREQYF.

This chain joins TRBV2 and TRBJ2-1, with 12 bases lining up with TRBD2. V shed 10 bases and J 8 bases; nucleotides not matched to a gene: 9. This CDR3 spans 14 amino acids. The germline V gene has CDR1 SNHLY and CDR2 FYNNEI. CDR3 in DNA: TGTGCCACTAAGACTAGCGGGAGTTCAGATGAGCAGTTCTTC. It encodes CATKTSGSSDEQFF.